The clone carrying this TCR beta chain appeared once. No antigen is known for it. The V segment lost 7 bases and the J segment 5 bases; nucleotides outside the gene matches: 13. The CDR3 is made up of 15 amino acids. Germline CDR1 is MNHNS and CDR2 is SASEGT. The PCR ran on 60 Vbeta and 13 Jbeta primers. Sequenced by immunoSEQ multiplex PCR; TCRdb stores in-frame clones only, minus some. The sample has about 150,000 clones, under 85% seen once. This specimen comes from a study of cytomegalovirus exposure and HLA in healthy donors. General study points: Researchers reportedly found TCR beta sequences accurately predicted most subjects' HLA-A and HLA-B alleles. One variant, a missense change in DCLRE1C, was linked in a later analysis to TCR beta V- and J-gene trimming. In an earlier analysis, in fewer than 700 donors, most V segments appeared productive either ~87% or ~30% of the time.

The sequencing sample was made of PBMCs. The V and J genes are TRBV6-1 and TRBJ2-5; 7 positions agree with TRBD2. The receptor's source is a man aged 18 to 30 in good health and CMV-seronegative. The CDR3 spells CASTREVRAVETQYF. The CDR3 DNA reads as TGTGCCAGCACCCGGGAGGTGAGGGCAGTCGAGACCCAGTACTTC.